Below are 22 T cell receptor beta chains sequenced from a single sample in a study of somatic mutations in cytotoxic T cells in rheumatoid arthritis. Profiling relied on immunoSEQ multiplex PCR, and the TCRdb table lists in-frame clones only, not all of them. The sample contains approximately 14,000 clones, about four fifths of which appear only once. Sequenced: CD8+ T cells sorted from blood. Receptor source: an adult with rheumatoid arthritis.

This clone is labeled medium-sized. In nucleotides, the CDR3 is TGCGCCAGCACCGCATTGGGGACAGGGGTTAGCAATCAGCCCCAGCATTTT. Translated: CASTALGTGVSNQPQHF. The chain joins TRBV10-1 to TRBJ1-5, with TRBD1 matching 10 bases. The germline V gene has CDR1 WNHNN and CDR2 SYGVQD (reference sequence). The CDR3 is 17 residues long. The J segment lost 0 bases and the V segment lost 7 bases, leaving 9 bases of the junction unmatched.

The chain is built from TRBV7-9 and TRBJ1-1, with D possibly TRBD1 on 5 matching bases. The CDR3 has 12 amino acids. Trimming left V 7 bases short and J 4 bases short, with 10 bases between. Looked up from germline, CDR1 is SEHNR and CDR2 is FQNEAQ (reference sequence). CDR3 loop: CASTKGTTEAFF. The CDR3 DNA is TGTGCCAGCACCAAGGGGACCACTGAAGCTTTCTTT.

The DNA of the CDR3 is TGTGCCAGCAGTGTTTCGACTAGCGGGGCCACCTACTCTGGGGCCAACGTCCTGACTTTC. Its protein product is CASSVSTSGATYSGANVLTF. The genes are TRBV2 and TRBJ2-6; 11 nucleotides agree with TRBD2. V was pared by 4 bases and J by 0 bases, with 11 bases of the junction left unmatched. The CDR3 sequence is 20 residues long. Looked up from germline, CDR1 is SNHLY and CDR2 is FYNNEI.

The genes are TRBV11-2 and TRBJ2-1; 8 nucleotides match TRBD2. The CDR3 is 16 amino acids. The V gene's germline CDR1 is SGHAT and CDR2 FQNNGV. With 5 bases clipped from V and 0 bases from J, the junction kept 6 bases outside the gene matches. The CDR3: CASSKLAASSYNEQFF. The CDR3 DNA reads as TGTGCCAGCAGCAAACTAGCGGCTAGCTCCTACAATGAGCAGTTCTTC.

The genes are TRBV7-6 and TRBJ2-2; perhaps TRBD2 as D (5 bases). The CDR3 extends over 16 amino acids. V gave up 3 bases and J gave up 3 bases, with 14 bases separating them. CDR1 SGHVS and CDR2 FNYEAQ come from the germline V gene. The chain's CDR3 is CASSLETGFDTGELFF. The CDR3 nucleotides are TGTGCCAGCAGCTTGGAAACGGGGTTTGACACCGGGGAGCTGTTTTTT.

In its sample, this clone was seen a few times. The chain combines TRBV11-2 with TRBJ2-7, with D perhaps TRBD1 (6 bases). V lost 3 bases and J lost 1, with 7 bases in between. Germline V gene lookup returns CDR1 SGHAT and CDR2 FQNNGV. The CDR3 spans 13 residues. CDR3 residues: CASSFGQSYEQYF. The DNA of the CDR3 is TGTGCCAGCAGCTTCGGACAGTCCTACGAGCAGTACTTC.

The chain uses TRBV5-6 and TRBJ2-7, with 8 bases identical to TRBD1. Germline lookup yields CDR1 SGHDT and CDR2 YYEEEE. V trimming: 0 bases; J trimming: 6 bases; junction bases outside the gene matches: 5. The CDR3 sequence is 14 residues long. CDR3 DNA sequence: TGTGCCAGCAGCTTGGCCGTGGACAGGGTCGAGCAGTACTTC. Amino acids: CASSLAVDRVEQYF.

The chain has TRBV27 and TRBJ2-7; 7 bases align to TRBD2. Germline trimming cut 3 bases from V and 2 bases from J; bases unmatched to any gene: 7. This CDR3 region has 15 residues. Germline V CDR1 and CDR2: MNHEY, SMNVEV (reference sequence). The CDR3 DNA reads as TGTGCCAGCAGTTTGGGGGGGGGTGGAACCTACGAGCAGTACTTC. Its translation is CASSLGGGGTYEQYF.

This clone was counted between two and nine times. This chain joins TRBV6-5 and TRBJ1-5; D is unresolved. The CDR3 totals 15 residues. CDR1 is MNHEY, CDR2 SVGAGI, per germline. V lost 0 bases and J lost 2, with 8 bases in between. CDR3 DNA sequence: TGTGCCAGCAGTTACTCGAGCGGGGGCAATCAGCCCCAGCATTTT. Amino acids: CASSYSSGGNQPQHF.

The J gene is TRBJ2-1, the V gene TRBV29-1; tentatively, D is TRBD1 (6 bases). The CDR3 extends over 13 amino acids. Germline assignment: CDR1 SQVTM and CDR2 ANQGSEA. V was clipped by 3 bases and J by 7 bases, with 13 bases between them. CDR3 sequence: CSVDLGARNEQFF. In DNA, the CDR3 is TGCAGCGTTGATCTGGGGGCGCGAAATGAGCAGTTCTTC.

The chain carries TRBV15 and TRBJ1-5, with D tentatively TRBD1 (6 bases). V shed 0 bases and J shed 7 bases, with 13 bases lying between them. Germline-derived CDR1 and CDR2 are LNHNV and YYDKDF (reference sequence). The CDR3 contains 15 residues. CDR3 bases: TGTGCCACCAGCAGAGATCTGGGGGCTAGCCAGCCCCAGCATTTT. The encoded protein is CATSRDLGASQPQHF.

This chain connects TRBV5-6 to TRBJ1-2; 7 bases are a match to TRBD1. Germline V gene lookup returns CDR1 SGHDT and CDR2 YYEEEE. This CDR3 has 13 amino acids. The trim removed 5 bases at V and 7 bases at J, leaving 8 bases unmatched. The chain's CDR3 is CASRTRGEVGYTF. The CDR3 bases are TGTGCCAGCAGAACCAGGGGGGAGGTTGGCTACACCTTC.

The CDR3 region is CASSFSGWLGNGYTF. The CDR3, as DNA: TGTGCCAGCAGCTTTTCGGGGTGGCTCGGTAACGGCTACACCTTC. V is TRBV5-6 and J is TRBJ1-2; D is unclear. Looked up from germline, CDR1 is SGHDT and CDR2 is YYEEEE. The CDR3 has 15 amino acids. V shed 2 bases and J shed 8 bases, with 19 bases lying between them.

CDR3 sequence reads: CASSYRGNEQFF. The DNA of the CDR3 is TGTGCCAGCAGTTACAGGGGAAATGAGCAGTTCTTC. The chain employs TRBV27 and TRBJ2-1, with 7 bases aligning to TRBD1. Trimming took 4 bases from V and 7 from J; bases not matched to a gene: 1. Germline assignment: CDR1 MNHEY and CDR2 SMNVEV (reference sequence). This CDR3 contains 12 residues.

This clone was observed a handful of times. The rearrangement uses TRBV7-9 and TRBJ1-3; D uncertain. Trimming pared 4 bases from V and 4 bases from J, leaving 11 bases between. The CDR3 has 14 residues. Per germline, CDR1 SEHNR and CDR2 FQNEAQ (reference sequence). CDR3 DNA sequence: TGTGCCAGCAGCTCCCAATCCTGGGGAAACACCATATATTTT. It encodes CASSSQSWGNTIYF.

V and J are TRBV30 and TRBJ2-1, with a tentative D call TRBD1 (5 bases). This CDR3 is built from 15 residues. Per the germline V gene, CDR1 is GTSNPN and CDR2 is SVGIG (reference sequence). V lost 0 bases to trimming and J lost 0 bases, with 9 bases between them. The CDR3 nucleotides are TGTGCCTGGAGTGTAGGGGCTAGCTCCTACAATGAGCAGTTCTTC. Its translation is CAWSVGASSYNEQFF.

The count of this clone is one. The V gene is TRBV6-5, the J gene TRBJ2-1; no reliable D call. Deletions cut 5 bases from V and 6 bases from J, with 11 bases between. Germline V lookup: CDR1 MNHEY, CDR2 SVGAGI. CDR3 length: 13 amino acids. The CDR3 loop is CASSDFEANEQFF. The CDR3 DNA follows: TGTGCCAGCAGTGACTTTGAGGCCAATGAGCAGTTCTTC.

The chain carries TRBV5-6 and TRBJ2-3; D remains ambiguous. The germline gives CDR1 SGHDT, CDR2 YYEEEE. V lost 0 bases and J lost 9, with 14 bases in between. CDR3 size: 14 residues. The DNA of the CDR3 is TGTGCCAGCAGCTTGGTGGTTAGCAGATGGACGCAGTATTTT. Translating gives CASSLVVSRWTQYF. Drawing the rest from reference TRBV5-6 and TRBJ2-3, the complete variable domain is DAGVTQSPTHLIKTRGQQVTLRCSPKSGHDTVSWYQQALGQGPQFIFQYYEEEERQRGNFPDRFSGHQFPNYSSELNVNALLLGDSALYLCASSLVVSRWTQYFGPGTRLTVL.

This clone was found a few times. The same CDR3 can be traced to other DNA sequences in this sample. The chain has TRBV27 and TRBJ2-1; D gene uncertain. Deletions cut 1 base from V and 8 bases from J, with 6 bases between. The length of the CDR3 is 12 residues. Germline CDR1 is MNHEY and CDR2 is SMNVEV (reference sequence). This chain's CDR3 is CASSLLGDEQFF. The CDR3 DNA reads TGTGCCAGCAGTTTATTAGGCGATGAGCAGTTCTTC.

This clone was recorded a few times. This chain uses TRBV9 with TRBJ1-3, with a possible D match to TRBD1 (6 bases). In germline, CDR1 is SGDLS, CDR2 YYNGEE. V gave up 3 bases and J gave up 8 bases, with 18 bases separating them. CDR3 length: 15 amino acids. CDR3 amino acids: CASSDPDSGRDTIYF. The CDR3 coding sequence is TGTGCCAGCAGCGACCCGGACAGTGGAAGGGACACCATATATTTT.

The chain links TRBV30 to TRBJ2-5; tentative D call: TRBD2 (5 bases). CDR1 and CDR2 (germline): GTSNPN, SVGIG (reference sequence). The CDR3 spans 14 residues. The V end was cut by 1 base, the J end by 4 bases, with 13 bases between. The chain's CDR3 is CAWSGSGFRETQYF. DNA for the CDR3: TGTGCCTGGAGTGGTTCGGGGTTTCGAGAGACCCAGTACTTC.

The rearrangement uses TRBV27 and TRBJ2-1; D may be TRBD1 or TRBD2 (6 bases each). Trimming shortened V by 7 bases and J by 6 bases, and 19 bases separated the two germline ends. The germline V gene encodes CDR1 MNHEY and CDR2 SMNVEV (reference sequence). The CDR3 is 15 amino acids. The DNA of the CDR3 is TGTGCCAGCACTCGGGGGCGTCAGCCATCCAATGAGCAGTTCTTC. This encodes CASTRGRQPSNEQFF.